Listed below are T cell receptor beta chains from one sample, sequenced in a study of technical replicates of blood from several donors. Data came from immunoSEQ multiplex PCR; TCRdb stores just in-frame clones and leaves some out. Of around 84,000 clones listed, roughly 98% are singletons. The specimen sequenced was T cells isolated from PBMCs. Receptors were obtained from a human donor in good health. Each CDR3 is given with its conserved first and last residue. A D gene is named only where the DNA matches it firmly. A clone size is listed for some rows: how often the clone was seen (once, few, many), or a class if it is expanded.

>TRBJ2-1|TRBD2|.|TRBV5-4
CASSPVRASGGPSSYNEQFF
TGTGCCAGCAGCCCAGTCCGGGCTAGCGGGGGCCCCAGCTCCTACAATGAGCAGTTCTTC
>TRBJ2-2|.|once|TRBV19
CASSPRDAGELFF
TGTGCCAGTAGCCCTAGAGACGCCGGGGAGCTGTTTTTT
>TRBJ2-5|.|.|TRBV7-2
CASSFGRGETQYF
TGTGCCAGCAGCTTTGGACGGGGGGAGACCCAGTACTTC
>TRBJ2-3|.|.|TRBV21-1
CASSIGCGTSGTDTQYF
TGTGCCAGCAGCATAGGGTGCGGAACTAGCGGCACAGATACGCAGTATTTT
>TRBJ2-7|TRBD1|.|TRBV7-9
CASREQGARGGFEQYF
TGTGCCAGCAGAGAACAGGGGGCCCGAGGCGGCTTCGAGCAGTACTTC
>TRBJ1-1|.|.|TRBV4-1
CASSQDLWNTEAFF
TGCGCCAGCAGCCAAGATCTATGGAACACTGAAGCTTTCTTT
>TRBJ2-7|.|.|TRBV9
CASSVTGQDTYEQYF
TGTGCCAGCAGCGTAACCGGACAAGATACCTACGAGCAGTACTTC
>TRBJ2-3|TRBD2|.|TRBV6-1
CASSELAGGPLLSTQYF
TGTGCCAGCAGTGAACTAGCGGGGGGGCCGTTACTCAGTACGCAGTATTTT
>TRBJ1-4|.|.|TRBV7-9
CASSPTGMSEKLFF
TGTGCCAGCAGCCCAACAGGGATGAGTGAAAAACTGTTTTTT
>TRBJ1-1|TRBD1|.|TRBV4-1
CASSQVPGQVLGTEAFF
TGCGCCAGCAGCCAAGTCCCGGGACAGGTTCTGGGGACTGAAGCTTTCTTT
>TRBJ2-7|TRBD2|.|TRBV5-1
CASSSPTSGTYEQYF
TGCGCCAGCAGCTCCCCGACTAGCGGGACCTACGAGCAGTACTTC
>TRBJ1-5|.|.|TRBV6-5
CASSRQPNSNQPQHF
TGTGCCAGCAGTCGACAGCCGAATAGCAATCAGCCCCAGCATTTT
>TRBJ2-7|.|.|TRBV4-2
CASSQDHGGSTYEQYF
TGTGCCAGCAGCCAAGATCACGGAGGGAGCACCTACGAGCAGTACTTC
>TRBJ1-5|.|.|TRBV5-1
CASSLLGDQPQHF
TGCGCCAGCAGCTTATTGGGAGATCAGCCCCAGCATTTT
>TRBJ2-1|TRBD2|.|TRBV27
CASSFGTSEYNEQFF
TGTGCCAGCAGTTTCGGGACTAGCGAGTACAATGAGCAGTTCTTC
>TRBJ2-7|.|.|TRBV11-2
CASSLGQVYEQYF
TGTGCCAGCAGCTTAGGGCAGGTCTACGAGCAGTACTTC
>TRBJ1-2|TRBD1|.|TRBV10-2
CASRGTGGNYGYTF
TGCGCCAGCAGGGGGACAGGGGGCAACTATGGCTACACCTTC
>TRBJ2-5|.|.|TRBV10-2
CASSESRGRFGETQYF
TGCGCCAGCAGTGAGTCGAGAGGAAGGTTCGGAGAGACCCAGTACTTC
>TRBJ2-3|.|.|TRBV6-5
CASSYSALIRGDTQYF
TGTGCCAGCAGTTACTCGGCACTGATAAGGGGGGATACGCAGTATTTT
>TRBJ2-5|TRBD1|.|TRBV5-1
CASRREQGASGTQYF
TGCGCCAGCAGACGGGAACAGGGGGCATCGGGGACCCAGTACTTC
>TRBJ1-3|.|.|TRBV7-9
CASSLQTGAVSGNTIYF
TGTGCCAGCAGCCTTCAGACAGGCGCGGTTTCTGGAAACACCATATATTTT
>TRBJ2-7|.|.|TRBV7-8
CASSPTASAQYF
TGTGCCAGCAGCCCAACAGCTTCCGCGCAGTACTTC
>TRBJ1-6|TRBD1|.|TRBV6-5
CASFQGVNSPLHF
TGTGCCAGCTTCCAGGGGGTAAATTCACCCCTCCACTTT
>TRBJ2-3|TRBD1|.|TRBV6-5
CASSYSGQGGTQYF
TGTGCCAGCAGTTACTCCGGACAGGGAGGTACGCAGTATTTT
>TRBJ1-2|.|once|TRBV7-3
CASSLTREKGENYGYTF
TGTGCCAGCAGCTTAACCCGGGAAAAGGGGGAGAACTATGGCTACACCTTC
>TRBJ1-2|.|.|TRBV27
CASSGSIRANYGYTF
TGTGCCAGCAGTGGGAGCATTCGGGCAAACTATGGCTACACCTTC
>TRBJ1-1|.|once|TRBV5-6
CASSMGPKGDTEAFF
TGTGCCAGCAGCATGGGACCGAAGGGGGACACTGAAGCTTTCTTT
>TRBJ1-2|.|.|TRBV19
CASSIVQGANYGYTF
TGTGCCAGTAGTATAGTTCAAGGGGCTAACTATGGCTACACCTTC
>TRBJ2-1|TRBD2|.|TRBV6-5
CASSYGTSGIFEQFF
TGTGCCAGCAGTTACGGGACTAGCGGGATCTTTGAGCAGTTCTTC
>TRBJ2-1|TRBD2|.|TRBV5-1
CASSTTLAGSSYNEQFF
TGCGCCAGCAGCACAACCTTAGCGGGGAGCTCCTACAATGAGCAGTTCTTC
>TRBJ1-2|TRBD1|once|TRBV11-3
CASSDTGTEISFYGYTF
TGTGCCAGCAGCGATACCGGGACAGAAATTTCCTTCTATGGCTACACCTTC
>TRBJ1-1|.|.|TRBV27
CASSWVRGLHTEAFF
TGTGCCAGCAGTTGGGTCAGGGGATTACACACTGAAGCTTTCTTT
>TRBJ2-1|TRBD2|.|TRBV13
CASSLASGRSSSYNEQFF
TGTGCCAGCAGCTTAGCTAGCGGGAGGTCTAGCTCCTACAATGAGCAGTTCTTC